This T cell receptor beta chain was retrieved from a study of PD-1 blockade in classical Hodgkin lymphoma (dated by TCRdb to between 2020 and 2021). For the study in its entirety: Nivolumab dosing was 3 mg/kg intravenously every 2 weeks, continuing until either disease progression or unacceptable toxicity. A peripheral blood immune signature of response to PD-1 blockade in classical Hodgkin lymphoma was defined using TCR beta sequencing and CyTOF.

The germline V gene (reference sequence) specifies LNHDA as CDR1 and SQIVND as CDR2. V is cut by 5 bases and J by 8 bases, and the space between the germline ends is 21 bases. Inclusive of the bounding cysteine and phenylalanine, the CDR3 is 15 residues long. Kept here is only the CDR3 DNA, which spans 45 bases and is read in frame from base 1. The sample's time point, from its label and the paper: cycle 1 day 1 (C1D1), immediately before nivolumab initiation. Relapse after autologous stem cell transplantation had occurred in all trial patients, and cohorts A, B and C were distinguished by prior brentuximab vedotin exposure. The trial cohort comprised a few dozen patients with relapsed/refractory classical Hodgkin lymphoma whose best overall responses were complete response, partial response or progressive disease. Trial patients were treated with single-agent nivolumab in the multi-cohort phase II CheckMate 205 trial. An independent review committee assessed best overall response by applying the 2007 International Working Group response criteria. PBMCs from the trial were collected at three points: immediately before nivolumab initiation (C1D1), and during therapy at cycle 2 day 1 and cycle 4 day 1. Peripheral blood was collected in 8 mL Vacutainer Cell Preparation Tubes, from which PBMCs were isolated by centrifugation and then cryopreserved.

What the work shows at the level of the full study, not this receptor alone: Diversity was lower in patients who began nivolumab less than 1 year after ASCT, so these patients were left out of later analyses to avoid confounding by immune reconstitution. Baseline diversity similar to that of newly diagnosed patients was observed in trial patients achieving complete response, whereas significantly lower diversity was observed in partial responders and progressors. Baseline TCR diversity was reported as lower in newly diagnosed patients than in healthy donors, and lower still in relapsed/refractory patients. A significant rise by C4D1 was seen in CD4+ but not CD8+ TCR diversity (p=0.0027 vs p=0.16), with the rise being most apparent in complete responders (p=0.02). The study was restricted to a single clinical trial cohort, and the causes of repertoire differences, possibly disease activity or prior therapy, were left undefined.

Concerning this clone: The specificity of this receptor is unknown. No qualities accompany the bases; no much larger clone lies one base away.

The Qiagen DNeasy kit was used to extract genomic DNA both from unsorted PBMCs and from the negatively selected CD4+ and CD8+ fractions. Using primers that anneal to V and J segments, immunoSEQ multiplex PCR amplified the TCR beta CDR3 regions. A synthetic immune receptor repertoire was used to minimize amplification bias, and any remaining bias was removed computationally after sequencing. The authors processed their data as follows. Repertoire diversity was quantified as the Shannon entropy index using custom Python scripts. Unsorted, CD4+ and CD8+ repertoires were analyzed separately, except in combined analyses where CD4+ and CD8+ sequences were merged in silico. A clone counted as expanded when the clone's frequency after treatment rose at least 2-fold relative to C1D1, and clones undetected at baseline were given a pseudocount of 0.5. Clones with 0 or 1 copy at C1D1 were classified as singleton clones, and clones with 2 or more copies were classified as non-singleton clones. Clones expanded in unsorted samples were annotated as CD4+, CD8+ or unknown by matching protein sequences in sorted samples from the same patient. Wilcoxon tests on paired samples were used to test changes in diversity from C1D1 to C4D1. Here the immuneACCESS table is served through TCRdb, limited to in-frame sequences with V and J called. Missing clones are a known gap in these copies; in checked studies unresolved V genes cover under half, and the rest lacks a known reason. The V and J calls and clone size are taken from that table; D and trimming were inferred from the DNA. The sample table shows about 98,000 clones, and around nine tenths are seen once. The top ten constitute 2.8% of the sample.

The rearrangement combines TRBV19 with TRBJ1-2; the D gene is perhaps TRBD1, on 6 matching bases. Specimen: peripheral blood mononuclear cells (PBMCs), collected at baseline. The clonotype was recovered from a human donor with classical Hodgkin lymphoma. CDR3 reads: CASSFTATGDGGYTF. In nucleotides, the sequence is TGTGCCAGTAGTTTCACCGCGACAGGCGACGGCGGCTACACCTTC.